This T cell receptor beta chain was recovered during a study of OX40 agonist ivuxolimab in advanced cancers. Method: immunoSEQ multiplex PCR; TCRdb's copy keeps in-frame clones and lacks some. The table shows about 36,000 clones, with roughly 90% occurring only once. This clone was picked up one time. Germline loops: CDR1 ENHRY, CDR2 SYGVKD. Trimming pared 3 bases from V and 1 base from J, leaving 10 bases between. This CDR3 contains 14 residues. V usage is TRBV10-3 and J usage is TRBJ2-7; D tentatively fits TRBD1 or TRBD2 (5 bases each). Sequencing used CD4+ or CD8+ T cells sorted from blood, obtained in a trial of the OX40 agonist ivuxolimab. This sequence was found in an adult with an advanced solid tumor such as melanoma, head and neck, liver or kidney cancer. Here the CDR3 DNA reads TGTGCCATCAGTGAACTAGGACAATCCTACGAGCAGTACTTC. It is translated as CAISELGQSYEQYF.